This TCR beta chain was sequenced during a study of cytomegalovirus exposure and HLA in healthy donors. Overall study results and limits: Across all donors, roughly uniform sequencing depth was an assumption of the presence/absence analyses.

The donors comprised healthy bone marrow donors. Both 60 Vbeta primers and 13 Jbeta primers went into the PCR. The table came from immunoSEQ multiplex PCR; TCRdb's copy has only in-frame clones and leaves some out. The sample includes 62,000 or so clones, around 87% of them seen just once. In regard to this clone: Its specificity is unknown.

The sequencing sample was made of PBMCs. The clonotype comes from a man aged 18 to 29 in good health and CMV-seronegative.

CDR3 nucleotide sequence: TGTGCCAGCAGTTTGCCAGGGGCGAAGGCCCAGCATTTT. This codes for CASSLPGAKAQHF. The gene calls are TRBV28 and TRBJ1-5; D might be TRBD1 (6 bases). CDR3 length: 13 residues. In germline, CDR1 is MDHEN, CDR2 SYDVKM. V was pared by 3 bases and J by 11 bases, with 14 bases between.